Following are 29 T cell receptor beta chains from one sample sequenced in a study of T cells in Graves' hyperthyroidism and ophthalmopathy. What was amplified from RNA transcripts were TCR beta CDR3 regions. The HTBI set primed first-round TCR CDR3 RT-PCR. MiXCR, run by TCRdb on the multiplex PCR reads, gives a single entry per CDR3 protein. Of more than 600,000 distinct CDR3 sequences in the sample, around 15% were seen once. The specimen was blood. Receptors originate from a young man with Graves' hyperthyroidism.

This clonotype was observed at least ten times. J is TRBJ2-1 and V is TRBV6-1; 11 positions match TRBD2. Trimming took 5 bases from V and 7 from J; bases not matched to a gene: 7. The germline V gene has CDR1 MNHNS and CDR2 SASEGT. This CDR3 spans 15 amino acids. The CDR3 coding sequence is TGTGCCAGCAGTATAGCGGGAGGGCCAGGGAATGAGCAGTTCTTC. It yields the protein CASSIAGGPGNEQFF.

The CDR3 sequence is CASSHGTGSYEQFF. CDR3 nucleotide sequence: TGTGCCAGCAGCCACGGGACAGGGTCATATGAGCAGTTCTTC. The chain has TRBV14 and TRBJ2-1, with 9 bases identical to TRBD1. Germline V CDR1 and CDR2: SGHDN, FVKESK. V shed 3 bases and J 8 bases; nucleotides not matched to a gene: 5. The CDR3 is 14 residues long.

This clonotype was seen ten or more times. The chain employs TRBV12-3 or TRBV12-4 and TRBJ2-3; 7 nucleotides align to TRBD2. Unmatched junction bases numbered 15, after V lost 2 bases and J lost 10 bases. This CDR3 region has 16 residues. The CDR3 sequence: CASSLNNSPGGLPQYF. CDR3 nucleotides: TGTGCCAGCAGTTTAAACAATAGTCCGGGAGGCCTCCCGCAGTATTTT.

The CDR3 DNA follows: TGCAGTGCTAGAGGGGGTGGCTCCTACAATGAGCAGTTCTTC. Its protein product is CSARGGGSYNEQFF. V gene TRBV20-1 combines with J gene TRBJ2-1; no firm D call. The germline V and J ends were trimmed by 1 base and 0 bases, with 7 bases remaining between them. The V gene's germline CDR1 is DFQATT and CDR2 SNEGSKA (reference sequence). CDR3 length: 14 amino acids.

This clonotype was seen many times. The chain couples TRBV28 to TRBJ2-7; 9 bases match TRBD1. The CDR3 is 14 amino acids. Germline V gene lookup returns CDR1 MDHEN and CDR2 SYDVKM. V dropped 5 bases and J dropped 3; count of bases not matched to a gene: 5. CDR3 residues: CASSMTGGNYEQYF. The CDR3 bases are TGTGCCAGCAGTATGACAGGGGGAAACTACGAGCAGTACTTC.

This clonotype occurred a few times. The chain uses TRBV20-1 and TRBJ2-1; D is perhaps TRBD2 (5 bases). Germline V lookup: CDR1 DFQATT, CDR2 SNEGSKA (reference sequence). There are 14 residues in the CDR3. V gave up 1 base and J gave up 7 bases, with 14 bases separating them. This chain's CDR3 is CSARVSGNRNEQFF. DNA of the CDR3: TGCAGTGCTAGAGTGTCCGGGAATAGGAATGAGCAGTTCTTC.

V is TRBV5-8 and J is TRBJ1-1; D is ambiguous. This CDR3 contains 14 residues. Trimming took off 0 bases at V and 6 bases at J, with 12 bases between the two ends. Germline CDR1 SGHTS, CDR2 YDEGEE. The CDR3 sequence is CASSLGPENPEAFF. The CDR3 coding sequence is TGTGCCAGCAGCTTGGGTCCGGAAAACCCTGAAGCTTTCTTT.

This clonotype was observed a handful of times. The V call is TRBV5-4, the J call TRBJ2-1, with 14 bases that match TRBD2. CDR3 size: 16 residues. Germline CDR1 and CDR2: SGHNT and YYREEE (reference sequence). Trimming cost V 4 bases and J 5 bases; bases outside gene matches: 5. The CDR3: CASSGLAGGRDNEQFF. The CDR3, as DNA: TGTGCCAGCAGCGGACTAGCGGGAGGTAGGGACAATGAGCAGTTCTTC.

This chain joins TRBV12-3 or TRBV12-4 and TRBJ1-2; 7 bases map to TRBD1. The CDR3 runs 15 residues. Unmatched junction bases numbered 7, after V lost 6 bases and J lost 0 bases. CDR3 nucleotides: TGTGCCAGCAGCCCTCCCGGACAGGCTAACTATGGCTACACCTTC. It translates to CASSPPGQANYGYTF.

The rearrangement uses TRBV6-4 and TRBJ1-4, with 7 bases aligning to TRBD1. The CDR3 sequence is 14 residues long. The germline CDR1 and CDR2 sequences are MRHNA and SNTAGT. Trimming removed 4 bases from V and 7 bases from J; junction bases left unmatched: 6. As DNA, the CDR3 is TGTGCCAGCAGTGCCACAGGGGCAGGTGAAAAACTGTTTTTT. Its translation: CASSATGAGEKLFF.

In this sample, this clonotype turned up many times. The CDR3 loop is CASSVGPRGDTQYF. CDR3 in DNA: TGCGCCAGCAGCGTCGGACCGCGGGGAGATACGCAGTATTTT. The chain employs TRBV5-1 and TRBJ2-3, with D perhaps TRBD2 (6 bases). V lost 4 bases and J lost 5, with 14 bases in between. The CDR3 extends over 14 amino acids. Per germline, CDR1 SGHRS and CDR2 YFSETQ.

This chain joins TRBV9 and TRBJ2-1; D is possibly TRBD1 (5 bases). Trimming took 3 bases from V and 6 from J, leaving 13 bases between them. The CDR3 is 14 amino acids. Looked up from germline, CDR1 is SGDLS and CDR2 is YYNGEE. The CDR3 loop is CASSGGTLFNEQFF. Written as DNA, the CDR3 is TGTGCCAGCAGCGGGGGCACTCTATTCAATGAGCAGTTCTTC.

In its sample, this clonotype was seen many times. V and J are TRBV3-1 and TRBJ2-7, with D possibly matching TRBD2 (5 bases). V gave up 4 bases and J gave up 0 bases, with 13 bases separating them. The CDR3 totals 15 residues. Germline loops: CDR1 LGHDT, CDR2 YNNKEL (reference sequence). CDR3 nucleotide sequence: TGTGCCAGCAGCCGAGAGCGGCATAGCTCCTACGAGCAGTACTTC. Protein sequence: CASSRERHSSYEQYF.

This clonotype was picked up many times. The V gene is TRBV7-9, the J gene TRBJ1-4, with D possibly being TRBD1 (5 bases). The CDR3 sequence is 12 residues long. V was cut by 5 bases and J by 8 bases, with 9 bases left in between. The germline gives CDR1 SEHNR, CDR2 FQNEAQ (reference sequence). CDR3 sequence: CASSPGVEKLFF. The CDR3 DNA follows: TGTGCCAGCAGCCCGGGGGTAGAAAAACTGTTTTTT.

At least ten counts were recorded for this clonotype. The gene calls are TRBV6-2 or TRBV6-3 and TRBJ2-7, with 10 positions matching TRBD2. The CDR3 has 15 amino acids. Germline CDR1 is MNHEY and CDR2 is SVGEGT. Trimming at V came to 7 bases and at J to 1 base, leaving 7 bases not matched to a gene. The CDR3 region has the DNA TGTGCCAGCACTTCGAGTAGCGGGAGGTCCTACGAGCAGTACTTC. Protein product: CASTSSSGRSYEQYF.

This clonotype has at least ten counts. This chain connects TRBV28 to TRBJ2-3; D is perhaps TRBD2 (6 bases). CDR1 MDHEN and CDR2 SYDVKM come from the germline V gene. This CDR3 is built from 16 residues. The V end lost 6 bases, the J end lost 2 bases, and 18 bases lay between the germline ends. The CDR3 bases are TGTGCCAGCAGCCCCGGGGGTAGCGGAGACACAGATACGCAGTATTTT. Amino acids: CASSPGGSGDTDTQYF.

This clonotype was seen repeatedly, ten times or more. The CDR3 loop is CASSLDNLMNTEAFF. The CDR3, as DNA: TGCGCCAGCAGCTTGGACAACTTAATGAACACTGAAGCTTTCTTT. The V and J genes are TRBV5-1 and TRBJ1-1; D remains ambiguous. This CDR3 region has 15 residues. The germline gives CDR1 SGHRS, CDR2 YFSETQ. With 0 bases removed from V and 0 bases from J, the gap between germline ends came to 9 bases.

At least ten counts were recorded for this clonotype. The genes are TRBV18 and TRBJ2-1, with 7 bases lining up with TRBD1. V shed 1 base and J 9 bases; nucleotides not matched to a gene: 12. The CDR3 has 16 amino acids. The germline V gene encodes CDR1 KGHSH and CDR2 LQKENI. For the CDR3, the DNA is TGTGCCAGCTCACCACTCCTAGGACAGGCGTTGGGTGAGCAGTTCTTC. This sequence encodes CASSPLLGQALGEQFF.

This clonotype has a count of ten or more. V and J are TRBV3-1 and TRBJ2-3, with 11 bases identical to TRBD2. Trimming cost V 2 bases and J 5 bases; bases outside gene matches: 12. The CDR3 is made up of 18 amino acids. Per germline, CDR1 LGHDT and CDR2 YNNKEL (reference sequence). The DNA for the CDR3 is TGTGCCAGCAGCCAATTGATGGGACTAGCGGCTTCACAAGATACGCAGTATTTT. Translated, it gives CASSQLMGLAASQDTQYF.

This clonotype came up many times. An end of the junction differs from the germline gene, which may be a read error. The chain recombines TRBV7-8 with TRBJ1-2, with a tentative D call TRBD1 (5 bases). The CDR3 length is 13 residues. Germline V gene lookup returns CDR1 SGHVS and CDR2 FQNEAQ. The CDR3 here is CASSLEAGSGYTF. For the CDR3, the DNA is TGCGCCAGCAGCTTGGAGGCAGGGAGTGGCTACACCTTC.

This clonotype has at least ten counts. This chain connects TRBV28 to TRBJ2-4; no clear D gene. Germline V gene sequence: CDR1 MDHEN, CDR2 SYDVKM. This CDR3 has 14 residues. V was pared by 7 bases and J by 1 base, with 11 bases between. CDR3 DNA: TGTGCCAGCATGGGTGGCCCGGCCAAAAACATTCAGTACTTC. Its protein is CASMGGPAKNIQYF.

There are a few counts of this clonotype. CDR3 sequence (DNA): TGTGCCAGTAGTATCGCAGGGCGCCCCGGGGAGCTGTTTTTT. This codes for CASSIAGRPGELFF. V and J are TRBV19 and TRBJ2-2; TRBD1 might be the D (5 bases). Per germline, CDR1 LNHDA and CDR2 SQIVND (reference sequence). V was clipped by 3 bases and J by 6 bases, with 11 bases between them. CDR3 length equals 14 residues.

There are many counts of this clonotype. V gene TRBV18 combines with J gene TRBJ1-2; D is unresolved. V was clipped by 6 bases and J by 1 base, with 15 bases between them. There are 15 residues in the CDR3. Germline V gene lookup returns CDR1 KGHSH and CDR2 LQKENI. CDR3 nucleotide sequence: TGTGCCAGCTCCTTATCGGACGGAGATAACTATGGCTACACCTTC. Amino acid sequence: CASSLSDGDNYGYTF.

CDR3 in DNA: TGTGCCAGCAGCTTGGGCAGGGCTGGACTACGCTCCTACGAGCAGTACTTC. It yields the protein CASSLGRAGLRSYEQYF. The chain employs TRBV11-3 and TRBJ2-7; perhaps TRBD2 as D (6 bases). CDR3 length equals 17 residues. V dropped 3 bases and J dropped 0 bases, with 18 bases sitting between them. Germline values: CDR1 SGHNT, CDR2 YENEEA.

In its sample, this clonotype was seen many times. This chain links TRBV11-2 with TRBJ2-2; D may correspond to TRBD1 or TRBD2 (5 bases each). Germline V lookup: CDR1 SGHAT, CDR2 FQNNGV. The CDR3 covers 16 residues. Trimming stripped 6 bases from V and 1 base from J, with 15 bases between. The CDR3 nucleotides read TGTGCCAGCAGTCAACCGGGACCACAGAACACCGGGGAGCTGTTTTTT. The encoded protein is CASSQPGPQNTGELFF. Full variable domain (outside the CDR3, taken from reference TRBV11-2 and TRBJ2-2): EAGVAQSPRYKIIEKRQSVAFWCNPISGHATLYWYQQILGQGPKLLIQFQNNGVVDDSQLPKDRFSAERLKGVDSTLKIQPAKLEDSAVYLCASSQPGPQNTGELFFGEGSRLTVL.

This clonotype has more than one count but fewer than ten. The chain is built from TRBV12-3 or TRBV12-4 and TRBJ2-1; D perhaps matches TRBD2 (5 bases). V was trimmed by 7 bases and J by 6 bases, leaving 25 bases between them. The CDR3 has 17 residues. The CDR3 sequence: CASINPTSGGPGNEQFF. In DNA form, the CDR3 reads TGTGCCAGCATTAACCCAACCAGCGGAGGACCGGGCAATGAGCAGTTCTTC.

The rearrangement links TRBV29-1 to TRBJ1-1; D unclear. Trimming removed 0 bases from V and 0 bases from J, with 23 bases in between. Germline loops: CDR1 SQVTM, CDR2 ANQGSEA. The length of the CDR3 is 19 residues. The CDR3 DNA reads TGCAGCGTTGAAGAAAATATGGGCGGAGAAGCCTATATGAACACTGAAGCTTTCTTT. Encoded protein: CSVEENMGGEAYMNTEAFF.

CDR3 residues: CASSNQRGGEAFF. Written as DNA, the CDR3 is TGTGCCAGCTCCAACCAACGGGGGGGTGAAGCTTTCTTT. The chain is built from TRBV7-2 and TRBJ1-1; possible D gene TRBD1, 5 bases. The CDR3 is made up of 13 amino acids. The V end lost 8 bases, the J end lost 7 bases, and 17 bases lay between the germline ends. Germline-derived CDR1 and CDR2 are SGHTA and FQGNSA.

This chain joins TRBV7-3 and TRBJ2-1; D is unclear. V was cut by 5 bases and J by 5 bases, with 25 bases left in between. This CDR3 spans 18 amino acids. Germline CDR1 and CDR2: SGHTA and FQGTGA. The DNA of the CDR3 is TGTGCCAGCAGCCAATATAGTCGTTGGAGTAATGCCAACAATGAGCAGTTCTTC. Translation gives CASSQYSRWSNANNEQFF.